The source of this TCR beta chain is a study of spatial heterogeneity in lung cancer. Study-level information: Beta-chain sequences were consistently detected more often than alpha-chain sequences.

Trimming pared 0 bases from V and 0 bases from J, leaving 8 bases between. The CDR3 extends over 16 amino acids. Germline V lookup: CDR1 LGHNA, CDR2 YSLEER. TCR cDNA molecules were tagged individually, and each one carried a unique molecular identifier. MiXCR, run by TCRdb on the 5' RACE reads, gives a single entry per CDR3 protein. The profile covers 1,500 to 2,500 distinct CDR3 sequences, with 6.8% appearing a single time and roughly 14% taken by the ten largest. By share of the sample, this clonotype is large. Specified time point: sample taken at primary tumor resection. TCRs were sequenced from unsorted whole RNA of tumor, nontumor lung or PBMC.

The chain is built from TRBV4-3 and TRBJ2-2, with D hard to call. This clonotype originated in a male donor with early-stage non-small cell lung cancer. Source: normal lung tissue next to the tumor, taken at surgery. The CDR3 reads CASSQETVANTGELFF. DNA of the CDR3: TGCGCCAGCAGCCAAGAAACCGTCGCGAACACCGGGGAGCTGTTTTTT.